Below, one T cell receptor (beta chain) is given with its context. The antigen this receptor binds is unknown. Per-base qualities were not stored, and no clone one base away is much larger. The data belong to a study of cytomegalovirus exposure and HLA in healthy donors (TCRdb year 2017). Broadly, across the study: In an earlier analysis of 587 of the donors, approximately 300 Gb of sequence data and approximately 120 million unique TCR beta sequences from 150 million to 200 million T cells were reported. An early release that covered about 600 HLA-typed donors contained approximately 300 gigabases of sequencing data and about 93 million unique TCR sequences. Of the approximately 400 genotyped donors, 75% to 85% were placed in the genetic ancestry cluster associated with self-reported Caucasian donors. The study was designed to test whether signatures of past pathogen exposure could be identified by cataloging public T cell receptors. The study used immunosequencing to profile the T cell repertoires of approximately 690 subjects and linked those repertoires to cytomegalovirus serostatus. Along with the 666-subject first cohort, a separate validation cohort of over 90 different subjects was used. To predict cytomegalovirus infection status, the study brought together high-throughput TCR immunosequencing, statistical association of individual TCRs with disease status, and machine learning. A later analysis re-examined previously published TCR beta repertoires from more than 650 donors and added high-resolution HLA genotyping to investigate patterns of TCR occurrence. In the later analysis, no new phenotypic data were used to find candidate immune exposures; instead, reliance was placed on TCR beta sequences and their occurrence across donors. In an earlier analysis of 587 of the donors, high-throughput TCR beta sequencing was used to judge whether each TCR beta V gene segment behaved as functional or pseudogenic. Donor age, sex, ethnicity and CMV serostatus were compiled alongside the repertoire data. A later genetic analysis used genome-wide SNP genotypes for about 65% of the 666 donors, treating that subset as a discovery cohort. All discovery cohort repertoires had been generated on a single sequencing platform. HLA typing covered class I and class II loci at four-digit resolution. The number of donors typed differed by locus, with roughly 620-630 for A, B, C, DRB1 and DQB1, 522 for DQA1, over 600 for DPA1, and some 450 for DPB1. Roughly 5 DR-DQ haplotypes were handled as single units for association and clustering, since linkage in the cohort was strong. Among roughly 400 genotyped donors of the cohort, an average of around 250,000 unique TCR beta nucleotide sequences was sequenced per donor, of which about 19% were non-productive. Summary of the overall study and its limitations: The presence/absence analyses assumed that sequencing depth was roughly uniform across donors, and that assumption may not be true. A further reported finding was that TCR beta sequences accurately predicted the HLA-A and HLA-B alleles for most subjects in the first cohort. Most TCR sequences were observed very rarely across donors, whereas some public TCRs were present in many individuals. At a false discovery rate of 0.05, a later analysis linked around 15,000 TCR beta sequences to specific HLA alleles. In both the original and validation cohorts, the classifier was reported to diagnose cytomegalovirus status with high specificity and sensitivity. In vitro tests confirmed that a few of the cytomegalovirus-associated TCR beta chains recognize cytomegalovirus antigens. In a later genetic analysis, a missense DCLRE1C variant was associated with V-gene and J-gene trimming of TCR beta chains, and the association was replicated in an independent cohort. A later analysis found that TCR association rates varied across HLA loci, with DRB1 alleles showing the most associated TCRs and HLA-C alleles the fewest. In the study, some 160 TCR beta chains were listed as associated with cytomegalovirus. In this cohort, only TCR beta chains were sequenced, and detectable features were limited by the absence of alpha or paired-chain data. Roughly 17 rarely observed V segments, including chromosome 9 orphons, were excluded from the earlier analysis of several hundred of the donors because counts were too low. When HLA alleles, especially DR and DQ, strongly co-occurred, TCR associations were difficult to assign to individual alleles. In a later analysis, HLA-associated TCR beta chains showed more clonal expansion and lower generation probabilities than non-associated chains that were equally common. Correlated functional status among segregating V segments might reflect linkage disequilibrium, but an unknown experimental factor could not be ruled out. Because the 87-base-pair reads could not distinguish some IMGT-functional V segments, including TRBV6-2 and TRBV6-3, those segments were excluded. According to a later analysis, most CMV-associated TCR beta chains appeared to be HLA-restricted, and the HLA associations seemed to be driven largely by CMV exposure. CMV serostatus was the only immune exposure information available for the cohort. A later analysis reported that several top co-occurrence clusters appeared linked to parvovirus B19, influenza, CMV and Epstein-Barr virus. The sequencing pipeline was judged likely to have produced a cluster of highly shared sequence variants as a technical artifact. Because HLA typing was missing for some donors at each locus, association tests included only the typed subset. In an earlier analysis of several hundred of the donors, most TCR beta V segments were observed in productive rearrangements about 90% or about 30% of the time, broadly matching IMGT annotations. The authors suggested that the approach could potentially be generalized to other disease states and immunological phenotypes. According to a later genetic analysis, donors in an Asian-associated ancestry cluster had fewer N-insertions in productive TCRs than the roughly 660-donor mean.

The receptor library was made with the immunoSEQ multiplex PCR assay. A mixture of 60 forward primers for TCR Vbeta segments and 13 reverse primers for TCR Jbeta segments was used in the multiplex PCR. The CDR3 region of rearranged TCR beta genes was amplified from genomic DNA with a multiplex PCR assay. On the Illumina HiSeq System, the amplified TCR beta libraries were sequenced as 87-base-pair reads. As for the authors' bioinformatics: Across the roughly 670 repertoires, a later analysis counted around 80 million unique TCR beta chains, roughly 11 million of which were shared by at least two donors. Raw reads were error-corrected and collapsed into unique sequences by a nearest-neighbor algorithm in which closely related sequences were merged to remove PCR and sequencing errors. CDR3 sequences were aligned to IMGT reference sequences to assign V, D and J gene segments. For a sequence to be retained, at least a six-nucleotide match to both a V gene segment and a J gene segment was required. Rearrangements were classified as productive when the CDR3 lacked stop codons and remained in frame with V and J, and all other rearrangements were classified as non-productive. Following IMGT convention, CDR3 was defined as the stretch from the second conserved V-encoded cysteine to the conserved J-encoded phenylalanine. The earlier analysis of a few hundred of the donors excluded any sequence lacking an unambiguous match to a single V gene segment. In an earlier analysis of some 590 of the donors, a V segment was called functional when productive rearrangements were above 56.7%, and segregating when the standard deviation between donors exceeded 5%. A statistical classification framework was developed to diagnose cytomegalovirus status using the catalog of TCR beta chain sequences. In a later analysis, TCR nucleotide sequences were compared against IMGT/GENE-DB human TR gene sequences so that V and J genes could be assigned. The TCRdist pipeline was used in a later analysis to assign CDR3 sequences and most-parsimonious VDJ recombination scenarios. In a later analysis, every TCR beta chain was defined by the combination of its CDR3 amino acid sequence and its V-gene family, and reads without a unique V-gene family were dropped. As a way to deal with suspected cross-contamination and a sequencing artifact, a later analysis dropped roughly 600 nucleotide sequences that were highly shared and had low generation probability. In a later analysis, a clonal expansion index was calculated for each public chain from normalized within-repertoire ranks of inferred template counts. A later analysis computed generation probabilities with a VDJ recombination model fitted to out-of-frame rearrangements, and checked the results against IGoR. In a later analysis, TCR-TCR, TCR-HLA and TCR-CMV co-occurrence was scored with hypergeometric tests, and a repertoire-size bias correction was applied to TCR pairs. False discovery rates were estimated in a later analysis by permuting HLA or CMV assignments 20 times. In a later analysis, co-occurring TCRs were grouped using DBSCAN, with TCRdist sequence similarity added in when clustering inside HLA-allele-positive subsets. Co-occurrence clustering excluded repertoires with fewer than 30,000 or more than 120,000 public chains, plus five with anomalous nucleotide sharing. The table comes from immuneACCESS by way of TCRdb, which keeps in-frame sequences with V and J called. Part of the clones is missing from these tables; in studies checked, under half for an unresolved V gene and the rest for unknown reasons. V, J and clone size reflect that table, while D and trimming were determined from the DNA. The table for this sample lists around 190,000 clones; around 90% of them were counted only once. Around 1.5% of the sample rests with the top ten.

V is clipped by 2 bases and J by 5 bases, and the sequence between their germline boundaries is 12 bases long. The germline V gene gives CDR1 as SGHDT and CDR2 as YYEEEE. There are 14 amino acids in the CDR3, from cysteine to phenylalanine inclusive. The read is trimmed to its CDR3 DNA, 42 bases read in frame from base 1. The cohort consisted of fewer than 700 healthy bone marrow donors. Cohort members were all nominally healthy when sampled, although unrecorded immune exposures were likely present. The donor was CMV seronegative and belonged to the group of around 400 seronegative cohort members. Every donor gave a peripheral blood sample, and the peripheral blood mononuclear cells from that sample were used for TCR beta sequencing. The Qiagen DNeasy Blood Extraction Kit was used to extract genomic DNA from the blood cell samples.

The material sequenced was PBMCs. The sequence joins TRBV5-6 to TRBJ2-3; tentative D gene TRBD1, with 6 bases matching. The receptor's source is a woman aged 18-29 years in good health and CMV-seronegative. The CDR3 protein sequence reads: CASSFLTGGDTQYF. The nucleotide sequence is given as TGTGCCAGCAGCTTTTTGACAGGCGGAGATACGCAGTATTTT.